Here is one T cell receptor (beta chain) with its context. Its antigen is unidentified. This record belongs to a study of brain T cells in children with intractable seizures. Broader study findings: Patients' HCMV serostatus was unknown; virus specificity rests on CDR3 similarity alone. Pre- and post-surgery blood differed in depth, so pre-surgery absences may be undersampling.

Some clones are missing from TCRdb's copy, which holds only in-frame ones; the method was immunoSEQ multiplex PCR. Here the sample spans fewer than 85,000 clones, about 93% being singletons. Sequencing was limited to surgery cases with top T cell transcript signatures in brain tissue. The CDR3 totals 13 residues. The V end was cut by 2 bases, the J end by 3 bases, with 7 bases between. Germline CDR1 MNHEY, CDR2 SVGAGI. The TCR comes from a boy less than two years old with tuberous sclerosis and intractable seizures. The rearrangement uses TRBV6-5 and TRBJ1-2; no clear D. The sample was peripheral blood, taken at surgery. The CDR3 DNA follows: TGTGCCAGCAGTTACCGGAGGGACTATGGCTACACCTTC. Translated, it gives CASSYRRDYGYTF.